Included here is one T cell receptor beta chain sequence, with context. Its specificity is unknown. This entry belongs to a study of T cell responses to AZD1222 COVID-19 vaccine. Whole-study results and caveats: Baseline serostatus was positive in only five to seven AZD1222 recipients.

Sequenced by immunoSEQ multiplex PCR; TCRdb stores in-frame clones only, minus some. Of approximately 150,000 clones listed, just under 95% were seen once; the top ten hold 9% to 15%. Sequenced material: peripheral blood, taken after recovery from COVID-19. The sequence was collected from an adult who had recovered from COVID-19.

The CDR3 here is CASSHRREGRETQYF. CDR3 DNA: TGTGCCAGCAGCCACCGGAGAGAGGGTAGAGAGACCCAGTACTTC. V is TRBV3-1 (or the pseudogene TRBV3-2) and J is TRBJ2-5; TRBD2 is a possible D gene (5 bases). CDR3 length equals 15 residues. V dropped 3 bases and J dropped 4 bases, with 15 bases sitting between them. Germline loops: CDR1 LGHDT, CDR2 YNNKEL (reference sequence).